This TCR beta chain was retrieved from a study of cytomegalovirus exposure and HLA in healthy donors. Study in general: HLA-typed donors contributed about 85 million unique TCRs, which were held in an early data release.

PCR employed 60 Vbeta and 13 Jbeta primers. Clones were read by immunoSEQ multiplex PCR, and TCRdb kept only the in-frame ones, dropping some. Found here are some 140,000 clones, 70% to 85% of them singletons; the top ten hold 2.1%. Trimming at V came to 3 bases and at J to 5 bases, leaving 4 bases not matched to a gene. Germline V lookup: CDR1 MNHNS, CDR2 SASEGT. The length of the CDR3 is 15 residues. Study-wide points: Reportedly, a later analysis found an Asian-associated ancestry cluster had fewer N-insertions than the approximately 700-donor mean.

This clone was observed a few times. The target antigen is unknown. The receptor comes from a man aged 25-45 years in good health and CMV-seronegative. The sample consisted of PBMCs. This chain links TRBV6-1 with TRBJ2-2; 9 nucleotides agree with TRBD1. The CDR3 region is CASSDNRGRTGELFF. The CDR3 nucleotides are TGTGCCAGCAGTGATAACAGGGGGCGAACCGGGGAGCTGTTTTTT.